The 14 T cell receptor beta chains listed next were all sequenced from one sample in a study of T cells in Graves' hyperthyroidism and ophthalmopathy (dated by TCRdb to about 2019). Library method: multiplex PCR. Sequencing used an Illumina HiSeq 2000. The TCR beta CDR3 regions were amplified from RNA transcripts. The first round of RT-PCR for the TCR CDR3 was performed with the HTBI primer set and the Qiagen OneStep RT-PCR kit. Using fastp trimming at Q25 and MiXCR clonotype assembly, TCRdb reanalyzed the public sequencing data and kept in-frame beta chains. Entries are consolidated by CDR3 protein sequence, retaining the most common genes and DNA. Within this sample are over 550,000 distinct CDR3 sequences, with approximately 15% of them counted one time only. The ten largest clones capture more than 15% of the sample. Sequences were obtained from blood. The receptors originated from a woman aged 18 to 35 with Graves' hyperthyroidism.

V gene TRBV30 combines with J gene TRBJ2-1; the D gene is possibly TRBD2 (6 bases). This CDR3 is built from 13 residues. V gave up 5 bases and J gave up 8 bases, with 16 bases separating them. The germline CDR1 and CDR2 sequences are GTSNPN and SVGIG (reference sequence). CDR3 residues: CAWGNLAFDEQFF. The CDR3 nucleotides read TGTGCCTGGGGGAACCTAGCGTTCGATGAGCAGTTCTTC. The variable domain in full, with the rest retrieved from reference TRBV30 and TRBJ2-1, is SQTIHQWPATLVQPVGSPLSLECTVEGTSNPNLYWYRQAAGRGLQLLFYSVGIGQISSEVPQNLSASRPQDRQFILSSKKLLLSDSGFYLCAWGNLAFDEQFFGPGTRLTVL.

This clonotype has ten or more counts. The gene calls are TRBV3-1 and TRBJ2-5; D is undetermined. Trimming shortened V by 2 bases and J by 5 bases, and 3 bases separated the two germline ends. The germline gives CDR1 LGHDT, CDR2 YNNKEL (reference sequence). This CDR3 has 11 amino acids. CDR3 in amino acids: CASSQSETQYF. The DNA of the CDR3 is TGTGCCAGCAGCCAAAGTGAGACCCAGTACTTC.

V and J are TRBV6-2 or TRBV6-3 and TRBJ2-7; D is undetermined. CDR3 length: 14 residues. Trimming cost V 6 bases and J 6 bases, with 18 bases left between them. Looked up from germline, CDR1 is MNHEY and CDR2 is SVGEGT. The CDR3 region is CASRTTRGPVEQYF. CDR3 nucleotides: TGTGCCAGCAGGACAACAAGAGGACCGGTCGAGCAGTACTTC.

The chain is built from TRBV6-6 and TRBJ1-1; 7 bases agree with TRBD1. CDR3 length: 15 residues. In germline, CDR1 is MNHNY, CDR2 SVGAGI (reference sequence). V dropped 6 bases and J dropped 4; count of bases not matched to a gene: 11. The CDR3: CASSPIQGVGTEAFF. The CDR3 bases are TGTGCCAGCAGCCCGATTCAGGGGGTTGGCACTGAAGCTTTCTTT.

V usage is TRBV29-1 and J usage is TRBJ1-1; D remains unclear. Germline CDR1 SQVTM, CDR2 ANQGSEA. Trimming shortened V by 5 bases and J by 1 base, and 8 bases separated the two germline ends. There are 12 residues in the CDR3. In nucleotides, the CDR3 is TGCAGCGTTAACAGACCGAACACTGAAGCTTTCTTT. It codes for CSVNRPNTEAFF.

A note on this clonotype: A single base separates this from a much larger clone, so it may be a read error. The chain has TRBV5-1 and TRBJ1-1; unclear D gene. Trimming took 0 bases from V and 3 from J, leaving 6 bases between them. In germline, CDR1 is SGHRS, CDR2 YFSETQ. There are 13 residues in the CDR3. CDR3 sequence reads: CASSLVVDTEAFF. The CDR3 DNA follows: TGCGCCAGCAGCTTGGTCGTGGACACTGAAGCTTTCTTT.

This clonotype was counted at least ten times. CDR3 DNA: TGTGCTAGTGGTTTGGTAGTAAACAGTGAGGGGTCGAACACTGAAGCTTTCTTT. It yields the protein CASGLVVNSEGSNTEAFF. The chain uses TRBV12-5 and TRBJ1-1; perhaps TRBD1 as D (5 bases). CDR3 size: 18 residues. CDR1 is LGHNT and CDR2 is FRNRAP in the germline V gene. V gave up 0 bases and J gave up 1 base, with 18 bases separating them.

In DNA, the CDR3 is TGTGCCAGCAGTTACTCCATCAGGGCCTATGGCTACACCTTC. Translating it yields CASSYSIRAYGYTF. The rearrangement joins TRBV6-5 to TRBJ1-2, with a tentative D call TRBD1 (5 bases). The CDR3 is 14 residues long. Per the germline V gene, CDR1 is MNHEY and CDR2 is SVGAGI. The V end lost 0 bases, the J end lost 4 bases, and 9 bases lay between the germline ends.

The table lists this clonotype with a few counts. This chain joins TRBV7-2 and TRBJ2-1; 10 nucleotides align to TRBD2. Germline loops: CDR1 SGHTA, CDR2 FQGNSA. This CDR3 is built from 15 residues. V shed 6 bases and J 3 bases; nucleotides not matched to a gene: 5. The CDR3 here is CASRPAGGSYNEQFF. CDR3 DNA sequence: TGTGCCAGCAGGCCAGCGGGGGGGAGCTACAATGAGCAGTTCTTC.

This clonotype was seen only once. This sequence may be a read error, since a much larger clone differs from it by one base. V and J are TRBV10-3 and TRBJ1-1, with D possibly TRBD1 on 5 matching bases. The CDR3 spans 14 residues. V was pared by 4 bases and J by 3 bases, with 12 bases between. Germline CDR1 is ENHRY and CDR2 is SYGVKD. In DNA form, the CDR3 reads TGTGCCATCAGTGGGTCCAGGGACTACACTGAAGCTTTCTTT. Amino acid sequence: CAISGSRDYTEAFF.

This chain links TRBV19 with TRBJ1-1; D is possibly TRBD1 (5 bases). Germline CDR1 reads LNHDA; CDR2 reads SQIVND (reference sequence). The CDR3 contains 14 residues. V was trimmed by 4 bases and J by 9 bases, leaving 18 bases between them. CDR3 protein: CASSNGGGSLKAFF. CDR3 in DNA: TGTGCCAGTAGTAATGGCGGGGGGTCTTTGAAAGCTTTCTTT.

The V gene is TRBV6-1, the J gene TRBJ2-1; D possibly matches TRBD1 or TRBD2 (6 bases each). Germline loops: CDR1 MNHNS, CDR2 SASEGT. CDR3 length: 14 residues. Between the trimmed V and J ends, which lost 2 bases and 11 bases, there was a span of 16 bases. CDR3 loop: CASSENRGLTKQFF. The DNA for the CDR3 is TGTGCCAGCAGTGAAAATCGGGGGCTAACTAAGCAGTTCTTC.

This clonotype was detected many times. V and J are TRBV20-1 and TRBJ2-5; tentatively, D is TRBD2 (6 bases). The V gene lost 4 bases and the J gene lost 7 bases, with 19 bases spanning the gap. This CDR3 spans 14 amino acids. Germline values: CDR1 DFQATT, CDR2 SNEGSKA (reference sequence). In nucleotides, the CDR3 is TGCAGTGCTACCCCTCGGCGGGGTACCCGGACCCAGTACTTC. This sequence encodes CSATPRRGTRTQYF.

This clonotype was picked up many times. V usage is TRBV7-9 and J usage is TRBJ1-2, with D perhaps matching TRBD1 (6 bases). The CDR3 loop spans 20 amino acids. V gave up 4 bases and J gave up 3 bases, with 30 bases separating them. Germline V lookup: CDR1 SEHNR, CDR2 FQNEAQ (reference sequence). This CDR3 is CASSSGRGDTMATRHYGYTF. CDR3 sequence (DNA): TGTGCCAGCAGCTCTGGCAGGGGCGACACTATGGCTACACGACACTATGGCTACACCTTC. Together with reference TRBV7-9 and TRBJ1-2, the CDR3 gives the full variable domain: DTGVSQNPRHKITKRGQNVTFRCDPISEHNRLYWYRQTLGQGPEFLTYFQNEAQLEKSRLLSDRFSAERPKGSFSTLEIQRTEQGDSAMYLCASSSGRGDTMATRHYGYTFGSGTRLTVV.